This is a list of T cell receptor beta chains from one sample in a study of blood T cell repertoires in COVID-19. TCRdb keeps only in-frame clones here, not all; method: immunoSEQ multiplex PCR. The sample has over 150,000 clones, approximately 91% seen once; the top ten hold 15% to 20%. Sequencing was performed on peripheral blood. Receptors were obtained from a man in his fifties or sixties with COVID-19, enrolled during active disease. CDR3s include the opening cysteine and the closing phenylalanine or tryptophan. The D gene is left open where the match is weak. Not every row has a clone size; where given, it reads once, few, many or a size class.

clone size: .; D gene: TRBD2; J gene: TRBJ2-3; V gene: TRBV5-1; CDR3 protein: CASSRTGTSGDTQYF; CDR3 DNA: TGCGCCAGCAGCAGGACCGGGACTAGCGGAGATACGCAGTATTTT
clone size: .; D gene: .; J gene: TRBJ1-3; V gene: TRBV7-9; CDR3 protein: CASSRPGVSGNTIYF; CDR3 DNA: TGTGCCAGCAGCCGACCGGGGGTCTCTGGAAACACCATATATTTT
clone size: .; D gene: .; J gene: TRBJ1-2; V gene: TRBV28; CDR3 protein: CASRVDRGYTF; CDR3 DNA: TGTGCCAGCAGGGTCGACAGGGGCTACACCTTC
clone size: .; D gene: .; J gene: TRBJ2-3; V gene: TRBV6-2/TRBV6-3; CDR3 protein: CASSYTPHTQYF; CDR3 DNA: TGTGCCAGCAGTTACACACCCCATACGCAGTATTTT
clone size: .; D gene: TRBD1; J gene: TRBJ1-6; V gene: TRBV30; CDR3 protein: CAWSDGQGVDSPLHF; CDR3 DNA: TGTGCCTGGAGCGATGGACAGGGGGTGGATTCACCCCTCCACTTT
clone size: .; D gene: .; J gene: TRBJ2-7; V gene: TRBV5-1; CDR3 protein: CASSLVGRSSSYEQYF; CDR3 DNA: TGCGCCAGCAGCTTGGTTGGTCGCTCCAGCTCCTACGAGCAGTACTTC
clone size: .; D gene: TRBD1; J gene: TRBJ1-6; V gene: TRBV18; CDR3 protein: CASSPWDRNSPLHF; CDR3 DNA: TGTGCCAGCTCACCATGGGACAGAAATTCACCCCTCCACTTT
clone size: .; D gene: TRBD2; J gene: TRBJ2-5; V gene: TRBV19; CDR3 protein: CASSIGFDWRTSGLPVQYF; CDR3 DNA: TGTGCCAGTAGTATAGGTTTTGATTGGAGGACTAGCGGGCTCCCGGTCCAGTACTTC
clone size: .; D gene: .; J gene: TRBJ2-1; V gene: TRBV11-3; CDR3 protein: CASSLGTGLSTYNEQFF; CDR3 DNA: TGTGCCAGCAGCTTAGGTACAGGACTAAGCACCTACAATGAGCAGTTCTTC
clone size: .; D gene: TRBD2; J gene: TRBJ2-1; V gene: TRBV28; CDR3 protein: CASRYGGAGNEQFF; CDR3 DNA: TGTGCCAGCAGATACGGGGGGGCCGGCAATGAGCAGTTCTTC
clone size: .; D gene: .; J gene: TRBJ1-1; V gene: TRBV19; CDR3 protein: CASSTTVSTEAFF; CDR3 DNA: TGTGCCAGTAGTACAACAGTGAGCACTGAAGCTTTCTTT
clone size: .; D gene: TRBD2; J gene: TRBJ2-4; V gene: TRBV19; CDR3 protein: CASSIALAGGPMDIQYF; CDR3 DNA: TGTGCCAGTAGTATAGCACTAGCGGGAGGGCCCATGGACATTCAGTACTTC
clone size: .; D gene: TRBD1; J gene: TRBJ2-7; V gene: TRBV6-4; CDR3 protein: CASSSGQGIYEQYF; CDR3 DNA: TGTGCCAGCAGTTCGGGACAGGGGATCTACGAGCAGTACTTC
clone size: .; D gene: .; J gene: TRBJ2-1; V gene: TRBV7-2; CDR3 protein: CASSLGAYSYNEQFF; CDR3 DNA: TGTGCCAGCAGCTTAGGGGCGTACTCCTACAATGAGCAGTTCTTC
clone size: .; D gene: TRBD1; J gene: TRBJ1-2; V gene: TRBV5-8; CDR3 protein: CASSLPIQGPANYGYTF; CDR3 DNA: TGTGCCAGCAGCTTGCCTATACAGGGGCCGGCTAACTATGGCTACACCTTC
clone size: .; D gene: TRBD1; J gene: TRBJ1-5; V gene: TRBV10-3; CDR3 protein: CAISAGTGTNQPQHF; CDR3 DNA: TGTGCCATCAGCGCCGGGACAGGGACCAATCAGCCCCAGCATTTT
clone size: .; D gene: TRBD2; J gene: TRBJ2-7; V gene: TRBV5-1; CDR3 protein: CASNSGRVSYEQYF; CDR3 DNA: TGCGCCAGCAACAGCGGGAGGGTCAGCTACGAGCAGTACTTC
clone size: .; D gene: .; J gene: TRBJ1-3; V gene: TRBV18; CDR3 protein: CASSQNPSSGNTIYF; CDR3 DNA: TGTGCCAGCTCACAGAACCCTAGCTCTGGAAACACCATATATTTT
clone size: .; D gene: .; J gene: TRBJ2-5; V gene: TRBV18; CDR3 protein: CASSPPTTETQYF; CDR3 DNA: TGTGCCAGCTCACCACCGACAACGGAGACCCAGTACTTC
clone size: .; D gene: TRBD2; J gene: TRBJ2-7; V gene: TRBV7-7; CDR3 protein: CASSLRLAEMYEQYF; CDR3 DNA: TGTGCTAGCAGCCTCCGACTAGCGGAAATGTACGAGCAGTACTTC
clone size: .; D gene: TRBD1; J gene: TRBJ1-5; V gene: TRBV28; CDR3 protein: CASTPGTVNQPQHF; CDR3 DNA: TGTGCCAGCACACCGGGGACAGTCAATCAGCCCCAGCATTTT
clone size: .; D gene: .; J gene: TRBJ2-5; V gene: TRBV29-1; CDR3 protein: CSVASVETQYF; CDR3 DNA: TGCAGCGTTGCTAGCGTAGAGACCCAGTACTTC
clone size: .; D gene: .; J gene: TRBJ2-3; V gene: TRBV25-1; CDR3 protein: CASSETGTDTQYF; CDR3 DNA: TGTGCCAGCAGTGAGACAGGCACAGATACGCAGTATTTT
clone size: .; D gene: .; J gene: TRBJ1-4; V gene: TRBV19; CDR3 protein: CASSPRVATNEKLFF; CDR3 DNA: TGTGCCAGTAGTCCCAGGGTGGCAACTAATGAAAAACTGTTTTTT
clone size: .; D gene: .; J gene: TRBJ2-3; V gene: TRBV6-2/TRBV6-3; CDR3 protein: CASSLGHHTDTQYF; CDR3 DNA: TGTGCCAGCAGTTTGGGACACCACACAGATACGCAGTATTTT
clone size: .; D gene: .; J gene: TRBJ1-6; V gene: TRBV9; CDR3 protein: CASSVAGEVSPLHF; CDR3 DNA: TGTGCCAGCAGCGTAGCGGGGGAGGTTTCACCCCTCCACTTT
clone size: .; D gene: .; J gene: TRBJ2-3; V gene: TRBV7-8; CDR3 protein: CASSLGRGDTQYF; CDR3 DNA: TGTGCCAGCAGCTTAGGAAGGGGAGATACGCAGTATTTT
clone size: few; D gene: .; J gene: TRBJ1-3; V gene: TRBV5-6; CDR3 protein: CASSSTTGSGNTIYF; CDR3 DNA: TGTGCCAGCAGCTCAACGACTGGCTCTGGAAACACCATATATTTT
clone size: .; D gene: TRBD1; J gene: TRBJ1-5; V gene: TRBV6-2/TRBV6-3; CDR3 protein: CASSYSSQGASQPQHF; CDR3 DNA: TGTGCCAGCAGTTACTCGTCACAGGGGGCCAGCCAGCCCCAGCATTTT
clone size: .; D gene: .; J gene: TRBJ2-3; V gene: TRBV9; CDR3 protein: CASSVSITDTQYF; CDR3 DNA: TGTGCCAGCAGCGTAAGCATCACAGATACGCAGTATTTT
clone size: .; D gene: .; J gene: TRBJ1-5; V gene: TRBV7-2; CDR3 protein: CASSLVRSQPQHF; CDR3 DNA: TGTGCCAGCAGCTTAGTGCGGAGTCAGCCCCAGCATTTT
clone size: .; D gene: TRBD2; J gene: TRBJ2-7; V gene: TRBV18; CDR3 protein: CASSRPGTSGGEQYF; CDR3 DNA: TGTGCCAGCTCTCGACCCGGGACTAGCGGGGGCGAGCAGTACTTC
clone size: .; D gene: TRBD2; J gene: TRBJ2-5; V gene: TRBV5-4; CDR3 protein: CASSSPVTGRGTQYF; CDR3 DNA: TGTGCCAGCAGCTCACCCGTGACTGGGAGGGGGACCCAGTACTTC
clone size: .; D gene: .; J gene: TRBJ1-6; V gene: TRBV2; CDR3 protein: CASKGQRQYNSPLHF; CDR3 DNA: TGTGCCAGCAAGGGTCAGAGACAGTATAATTCACCCCTCCACTTT
clone size: .; D gene: .; J gene: TRBJ1-3; V gene: TRBV24-1; CDR3 protein: CATSFTRGYSGNTIYF; CDR3 DNA: TGTGCCACCAGCTTCACGCGGGGGTACTCTGGAAACACCATATATTTT
clone size: .; D gene: TRBD2; J gene: TRBJ2-3; V gene: TRBV19; CDR3 protein: CASSSIQRGAQDTQYF; CDR3 DNA: TGTGCCAGTAGTAGTATCCAGCGGGGGGCGCAAGATACGCAGTATTTT
clone size: .; D gene: .; J gene: TRBJ2-5; V gene: TRBV5-1; CDR3 protein: CASTTTGSETQYF; CDR3 DNA: TGCGCCAGCACCACGACTGGGTCAGAGACCCAGTACTTC
clone size: .; D gene: .; J gene: TRBJ2-3; V gene: TRBV12-5; CDR3 protein: CASGYVAASTDTQYF; CDR3 DNA: TGTGCTAGTGGCTATGTGGCGGCTAGCACAGATACGCAGTATTTT
clone size: few; D gene: .; J gene: TRBJ2-6; V gene: TRBV11-2; CDR3 protein: CASSYPGKRVRGANVLTF; CDR3 DNA: TGTGCCAGCAGCTACCCGGGAAAACGTGTAAGGGGGGCCAACGTCCTGACTTTC
clone size: once; D gene: TRBD2; J gene: TRBJ2-7; V gene: TRBV11-2; CDR3 protein: CASSLTSGRAEEQYF; CDR3 DNA: TGTGCCAGCAGCTTGACTAGCGGGAGGGCTGAAGAGCAGTACTTC
clone size: .; D gene: .; J gene: TRBJ1-2; V gene: TRBV6-5; CDR3 protein: CASVVEISYYGYTF; CDR3 DNA: TGTGCCAGCGTCGTGGAGATCTCATACTATGGCTACACCTTC
clone size: .; D gene: .; J gene: TRBJ1-1; V gene: TRBV7-3; CDR3 protein: CASSFSFLTEAFF; CDR3 DNA: TGTGCCAGCAGCTTTTCGTTTCTCACTGAAGCTTTCTTT
clone size: .; D gene: TRBD2; J gene: TRBJ2-7; V gene: TRBV10-3; CDR3 protein: CAINEGLAGAHEQYF; CDR3 DNA: TGTGCCATCAATGAGGGACTAGCGGGAGCCCACGAGCAGTACTTC
clone size: once; D gene: .; J gene: TRBJ2-2; V gene: TRBV7-3; CDR3 protein: CASSLRLQPLGTGELFF; CDR3 DNA: TGTGCCAGCAGCTTACGGTTACAGCCTCTCGGAACCGGGGAGCTGTTTTTT
clone size: .; D gene: TRBD2; J gene: TRBJ2-1; V gene: TRBV4-1; CDR3 protein: CASSLITSGAPGEQFF; CDR3 DNA: TGCGCCAGCAGCCTTATTACTAGCGGGGCCCCCGGTGAGCAGTTCTTC
clone size: .; D gene: .; J gene: TRBJ2-7; V gene: TRBV30; CDR3 protein: CAWDQGGDEQYF; CDR3 DNA: TGTGCCTGGGACCAGGGGGGAGACGAGCAGTACTTC
clone size: few; D gene: TRBD2; J gene: TRBJ2-2; V gene: TRBV4-1; CDR3 protein: CASSHSTSGRTGELFF; CDR3 DNA: TGCGCCAGCAGCCACAGCACTAGCGGACGTACCGGGGAGCTGTTTTTT
clone size: .; D gene: .; J gene: TRBJ2-1; V gene: TRBV27; CDR3 protein: CASSYRPGTSNEQFF; CDR3 DNA: TGTGCCAGCAGTTACAGACCCGGGACAAGCAATGAGCAGTTCTTC